This is a list of T cell receptor beta chains from one sample in a study of cytomegalovirus exposure and HLA in healthy donors. Here immunoSEQ multiplex PCR was the method, and the copy in TCRdb shows in-frame clones only, minus some. The table lists approximately 200,000 clones, 82% of them singletons. The sample was PBMCs. The source of these receptors is a woman in her forties or fifties in good health and CMV-seropositive. CDR3s leave out the opening cysteine and the closing phenylalanine or tryptophan. The order of the fields is D gene, J gene, V gene, CDR3 protein. A D gene is named only where the DNA matches it firmly.

TRBD1 TRBJ1-2 TRBV6-5 ASSGGQVRGYT
TRBD1 TRBJ1-2 TRBV10-3 AIKVETGSYGYT
- TRBJ2-3 TRBV28 ASSPSSLGSGADTQY
- TRBJ1-2 TRBV28 ASLAGDVYGGYT
- TRBJ1-5 TRBV2 ASSGRGGNQPQH
TRBD1 TRBJ1-1 TRBV5-1 ASSLEGQGSEAF
TRBD1 TRBJ2-7 TRBV7-9 SSSLWLRQGAYSYEQY
TRBD2 - TRBV11-2 ASSLLAGGYSYEQY
TRBD2 TRBJ2-1 TRBV27 ASSSPRTSGNNEQF
- TRBJ1-1 TRBV5-1 ASSLEGQGSTEAF
- TRBJ1-2 TRBV6-5 ASSYSKSSVYGYT
- TRBJ1-2 TRBV6-5 ASSRGIVDYGYT
TRBD2 TRBJ2-2 TRBV28 AGGGTGELF
- TRBJ2-3 TRBV28 ASSFSTLGTDTQY
TRBD2 TRBJ2-7 TRBV7-2 ASSFTTGTSVGEQY
- TRBJ2-7 TRBV7-2 ASSLAPGPYEQY
- TRBJ2-3 TRBV5-1 ASRRSDLTDTQY
- TRBJ2-3 TRBV18 ASSPSLSTDTQY
TRBD2 TRBJ2-1 TRBV29-1 SARTSLINEQF
- TRBJ1-1 TRBV11-2 ASSLKGAGEAF
TRBD1 TRBJ2-5 TRBV5-1 ASSLDRVAQY
TRBD2 TRBJ2-5 TRBV28 ASSPRLAGGLETQY
TRBD1 TRBJ2-4 TRBV11-2 ASSLVGQASIAKNSQY
- TRBJ2-7 TRBV20-1 SVPQWYEQY
- TRBJ2-7 TRBV20-1 SAGIGTEQY
TRBD1 TRBJ1-4 TRBV4-3 ASSQSPGQGGEKLF
TRBD2 TRBJ2-2 TRBV5-1 ASSLVLAGVNTGELF
- TRBJ1-6 TRBV28 ASSSGLSSYNSPLH
TRBD2 TRBJ2-1 TRBV18 ASSPRLAGSDEQF
TRBD2 TRBJ2-3 TRBV5-1 ASSFSGSTDTQY
TRBD2 TRBJ2-3 TRBV28 ASSRLAGVGDTQY
TRBD1 TRBJ2-7 TRBV7-9 SSSLDRGFDEQY
- TRBJ2-7 TRBV5-1 ASSPDGGTPYEQY
- TRBJ1-4 TRBV11-2 ASSLVGPPNEKLF
TRBD2 TRBJ2-5 TRBV5-1 ASSLELAGGRETQY
- TRBJ2-3 TRBV11-3 ASSLEAGGTQY
- TRBJ1-1 TRBV6-5 ASSSSGQSNTEAF
- TRBJ2-4 TRBV10-3 AISADKNIQY
- TRBJ1-5 TRBV19 ASSDPGLGPIQPQH
TRBD2 TRBJ2-3 TRBV7-8 ASSRSLAGGVDTQY
- TRBJ1-5 TRBV5-8 ASSFGGLQPQH